The entry below describes one T cell receptor beta chain. The germline CDR1 and CDR2 sequences are MDHEN and SYDVKM. The germline V and J ends were trimmed by 5 bases and 0 bases, with 14 bases remaining between them. The CDR3 consists of 16 residues. This specimen comes from a study of blood T cell repertoires in COVID-19. Looking at the study overall: Some COVID-19 samples were acute and others convalescent; all came from the United States, Italy and Spain. Sample material is recorded as cDNA or gDNA derived from T cells, B-cell-depleted T cells, or PBMCs.

Methods used by the authors: Scientists estimated how many nucleated cells there were by amplifying reference gene primers. Sequencing used immunoSEQ multiplex PCR; TCRdb keeps in-frame clones, though not all of them. The DNA gave D and trimming, while V, J and clone size come from that table. The repertoire has roughly 250,000 clones, around 89% of them found once; the top ten carry 0.7% to 0.9%. The receptor was isolated from a man in his thirties or forties with acute or convalescent COVID-19. What was sequenced was peripheral blood. J is TRBJ1-3 and V is TRBV28, with D maybe TRBD1 (5 bases). The CDR3 coding sequence is TGTGCCAGCAGTCCCCCCAGGGTGGCCTCTGGAAACACCATATATTTT. Translated: CASSPPRVASGNTIYF. Filled out from reference TRBV28 and TRBJ1-3, the complete variable domain reads DVKVTQSSRYLVKRTGEKVFLECVQDMDHENMFWYRQDPGLGLRLIYFSYDVKMKEKGDIPEGYSVSREKKERFSLILESASTNQTSMYLCASSPPRVASGNTIYFGEGSWLTVV.